The 28 T cell receptor beta chains reported below all come from one sample, sequenced in a study of response to subunit inactivated influenza vaccine. TCRdb redid the calling of the RT-PCR reads with MiXCR, one entry per CDR3 protein. The sample records more than 550,000 distinct CDR3 sequences, 12% being singletons. This sample comprised PBMCs from blood, obtained on the day of vaccination. All receptors derive from a man aged 50-60 years who received an inactivated influenza vaccine.

This clonotype has a count of ten or more. This chain links TRBV5-1 with TRBJ2-3; D is undetermined. Germline V gene sequence: CDR1 SGHRS, CDR2 YFSETQ. Trimming shortened V by 0 bases and J by 2 bases, and 7 bases separated the two germline ends. This CDR3 has 14 residues. The CDR3 DNA reads TGCGCCAGCAGCTTGGACAAGATCACAGATACGCAGTATTTT. Translation gives CASSLDKITDTQYF.

The sample holds many counts of this clonotype. The chain employs TRBV29-1 and TRBJ2-7, with 8 bases lining up with TRBD1. V was clipped by 4 bases and J by 6 bases; unmatched bases: 5. The germline V gene has CDR1 SQVTM and CDR2 ANQGSEA. CDR3 length equals 12 residues. CDR3 amino acids: CSVADRVAEQYF. The CDR3 DNA sequence: TGCAGCGTTGCGGACAGGGTAGCCGAGCAGTACTTC.

This clonotype was counted only a few times. The V and J genes are TRBV20-1 and TRBJ2-2; the D is unclear. Trimming took 6 bases from V and 3 from J, leaving 5 bases between them. Germline V gives CDR1 DFQATT, CDR2 SNEGSKA (reference sequence). The CDR3 is 11 residues long. CDR3 amino acids: CSAPHTGELFF. In DNA form, the CDR3 reads TGCAGTGCGCCCCACACCGGGGAGCTGTTTTTT.

This clonotype appeared a few times. The V and J genes are TRBV12-3 or TRBV12-4 and TRBJ2-1, with 12 bases identical to TRBD2. The CDR3 covers 16 residues. The trim removed 5 bases at V and 6 bases at J, leaving 8 bases unmatched. The CDR3 DNA is TGTGCCAGCAGTCCCCCCCTAGCGGGAGGGCCCAATGAGCAGTTCTTC. It yields the protein CASSPPLAGGPNEQFF.

This clonotype occurred many times. This chain links TRBV7-2 with TRBJ1-1; tentatively, D is TRBD1 (6 bases). CDR3 length: 15 residues. Trimming left V 0 bases short and J 0 bases short, with 8 bases between. Germline V gene lookup returns CDR1 SGHTA and CDR2 FQGNSA. CDR3 region: CASSLAQGLNTEAFF. CDR3 bases: TGTGCCAGCAGCTTAGCGCAGGGGCTGAACACTGAAGCTTTCTTT.

The chain is built from TRBV20-1 and TRBJ2-1; no clear D. The CDR3 covers 15 residues. CDR1 and CDR2 from the germline V gene are DFQATT and SNEGSKA (reference sequence). Deletions cut 0 bases from V and 2 bases from J, with 11 bases between. CDR3: CSARDTKSAYNEQFF. DNA for the CDR3: TGCAGTGCTAGAGATACGAAGAGCGCCTACAATGAGCAGTTCTTC.

This chain uses TRBV14 with TRBJ2-1; D assignment may be TRBD1 or TRBD2 (5 bases each). CDR1 and CDR2 (germline): SGHDN, FVKESK. The germline V and J ends were trimmed by 1 base and 7 bases, with 11 bases remaining between them. There are 14 residues in the CDR3. CDR3 in DNA: TGTGCCAGCAGCCAAGCAATCGGGGCTAATGAGCAGTTCTTC. Translating it yields CASSQAIGANEQFF.

This clonotype was picked up many times. The chain recombines TRBV5-1 with TRBJ2-2; either TRBD1 or TRBD2 may fit D (6 bases each). CDR1 and CDR2 from the germline V gene are SGHRS and YFSETQ. The CDR3 covers 15 residues. V lost 0 bases, J lost 5 bases, and 11 bases lay in between. CDR3 sequence: CASSLVQGRTGELFF. CDR3 coding DNA: TGCGCCAGCAGCTTGGTCCAGGGGAGGACCGGGGAGCTGTTTTTT.

The rearrangement links TRBV7-2 to TRBJ2-5, with 8 bases matching TRBD2. CDR3 length: 15 amino acids. The germline V gene encodes CDR1 SGHTA and CDR2 FQGNSA. V trimming: 3 bases; J trimming: 1 base; junction bases outside the gene matches: 4. DNA of the CDR3: TGTGCCAGCAGCTTCAACGGGGGGGCCCAAGAGACCCAGTACTTC. It translates to CASSFNGGAQETQYF.

The chain has TRBV7-2 and TRBJ2-3, with unresolved D. This CDR3 contains 13 residues. V dropped 3 bases and J dropped 1 base, with 5 bases sitting between them. CDR1 and CDR2 (germline): SGHTA, FQGNSA. CDR3 bases: TGTGCCAGCAGCTTCGTGGGCACAGATACGCAGTATTTT. This sequence encodes CASSFVGTDTQYF. The full variable domain, in which reference TRBV7-2 and TRBJ2-3 provide the parts outside the CDR3, is GAGVSQSPSNKVTEKGKDVELRCDPISGHTALYWYRQSLGQGLEFLIYFQGNSAPDKSGLPSDRFSAERTGGSVSTLTIQRTQQEDSAVYLCASSFVGTDTQYFGPGTRLTVL.

The V and J genes are TRBV20-1 and TRBJ2-5; weak D call: TRBD1 (5 bases). Trimming left V 3 bases short and J 7 bases short, with 15 bases between. CDR1 and CDR2 (germline): DFQATT, SNEGSKA (reference sequence). This CDR3 contains 13 residues. CDR3 residues: CSARDMFRGTQYF. The DNA for the CDR3 is TGCAGTGCTAGGGACATGTTTAGGGGGACCCAGTACTTC.

The J gene is TRBJ2-1, the V gene TRBV10-3; 12 nucleotides agree with TRBD2. V shed 4 bases, J shed 4 bases, and the junction held 2 bases outside the gene matches. Germline CDR1 is ENHRY and CDR2 is SYGVKD. This CDR3 spans 15 amino acids. The CDR3 nucleotides are TGTGCCATCAGTGCAGGACTAGCGGGGTACAATGAGCAGTTCTTC. Protein product: CAISAGLAGYNEQFF.

This chain connects TRBV5-1 to TRBJ2-5; D gene uncertain. This CDR3 is 14 amino acids long. Trimming shortened V by 2 bases and J by 5 bases, and 13 bases separated the two germline ends. Per germline, CDR1 SGHRS and CDR2 YFSETQ. The CDR3 loop reads CASSFGEVAETQYF. The CDR3 DNA follows: TGCGCCAGCAGCTTTGGAGAGGTTGCTGAGACCCAGTACTTC.

This CDR3 reads CSVEWGQGGETQYF. Written as DNA, the CDR3 is TGCAGCGTTGAATGGGGGCAGGGAGGGGAGACCCAGTACTTC. The chain has TRBV29-1 and TRBJ2-5; D possibly corresponds to TRBD2 (7 bases). V was pared by 2 bases and J by 5 bases, with 15 bases between. The germline CDR1 and CDR2 sequences are SQVTM and ANQGSEA. The CDR3 is 14 residues long.

The table lists this clonotype with many counts. J is TRBJ2-2 and V is TRBV3-1; 11 nucleotides match TRBD2. Germline V gene sequence: CDR1 LGHDT, CDR2 YNNKEL (reference sequence). This CDR3 has 15 residues. V was clipped by 6 bases and J by 1 base; unmatched bases: 1. DNA for the CDR3: TGTGCCAGCAGGGGACTAGCGGAGAACACCGGGGAGCTGTTTTTT. It specifies CASRGLAENTGELFF.

As concerns this clonotype: Germline is not matched at one junction end, which may reflect a read error. This chain links TRBV2 with TRBJ2-3, with 7 bases identical to TRBD2. This CDR3 has 14 amino acids. Germline V gene sequence: CDR1 SNHLY, CDR2 FYNNEI. The CDR3: CASSAAGGTDTQYF. The CDR3 DNA is TGTGCCAGTAGTGCCGCGGGGGGCACAGATACGCAGTATTTT. The variable domain in full, with the rest retrieved from reference TRBV2 and TRBJ2-3, is EPEVTQTPSHQVTQMGQEVILRCVPISNHLYFYWYRQILGQKVEFLVSFYNNEISEKSEIFDDQFSVERPDGSNFTLKIRSTKLEDSAMYFCASSAAGGTDTQYFGPGTRLTVL.

This chain connects TRBV25-1 to TRBJ1-3; D remains ambiguous. The CDR3 covers 17 residues. The V end lost 2 bases, the J end lost 0 bases, and 14 bases lay between the germline ends. Germline CDR1 and CDR2: MGHDK and SYGVNS. The CDR3 DNA is TGTGCCAGCAGTGAAACCCCCGCGGGCAGCTCTGGAAACACCATATATTTT. Residues: CASSETPAGSSGNTIYF.

The rearrangement links TRBV24-1 to TRBJ2-7; TRBD1 matches 7 bases. Per the germline V gene, CDR1 is KGHDR and CDR2 is SFDVKD. The CDR3 spans 13 residues. The trim removed 6 bases at V and 5 bases at J, leaving 6 bases unmatched. CDR3 amino acids: CATSPTGSNEQYF. The CDR3 bases are TGTGCCACCAGTCCGACAGGGTCCAACGAGCAGTACTTC.

A few counts support this clonotype. The V and J genes are TRBV3-1 and TRBJ2-7; the D is unclear. This CDR3 has 13 residues. Per the germline V gene, CDR1 is LGHDT and CDR2 is YNNKEL (reference sequence). Trimming removed 2 bases at V and 3 bases at J, with 8 bases between. The CDR3 sequence is CASSQTHNYEQYF. The CDR3, as DNA: TGTGCCAGCAGCCAAACTCATAACTACGAGCAGTACTTC.

The chain combines TRBV6-2 or TRBV6-3 with TRBJ2-2, with D unclear. Per the germline V gene, CDR1 is MNHEY and CDR2 is SVGEGT. CDR3 length: 17 amino acids. Trimming cost V 2 bases and J 1 base, with 14 bases left between them. The DNA of the CDR3 is TGTGCCAGCAGTTACGGACCAGCTACCCAGAACACCGGGGAGCTGTTTTTT. It specifies CASSYGPATQNTGELFF.

Ten or more counts support this clonotype. V gene TRBV20-1 combines with J gene TRBJ2-7; 9 bases match TRBD2. The CDR3 is 15 amino acids. CDR1 is DFQATT and CDR2 is SNEGSKA in the germline V gene (reference sequence). V was clipped by 5 bases and J by 2 bases; unmatched bases: 10. The DNA for the CDR3 is TGCAGTGCTGGGGCCCAGCGGGAGGTGCCCTACGAGCAGTACTTC. Translating gives CSAGAQREVPYEQYF.

A few counts support this clonotype. The chain carries TRBV4-2 and TRBJ2-3; 15 bases map to TRBD2. This CDR3 has 18 amino acids. Losses at the gene ends were 4 bases for V and 3 bases for J; bases not matched to a gene: 8. Germline V CDR1 and CDR2: LGHNA, YNFKEQ. The CDR3, as DNA: TGTGCCAGCAGCCCGGGGACTAGCGGGGGGAGGGAGACAGATACGCAGTATTTT. This gives the protein CASSPGTSGGRETDTQYF.

The J gene is TRBJ1-1, the V gene TRBV6-1, with 9 bases matching TRBD1. CDR1 and CDR2 from the germline V gene are MNHNS and SASEGT. Trimming cost V 6 bases and J 4 bases; bases outside gene matches: 9. This CDR3 has 15 amino acids. The chain's CDR3 is CASSAAGTGSTEAFF. CDR3 nucleotide sequence: TGTGCCAGCAGCGCCGCAGGGACAGGGAGCACTGAAGCTTTCTTT.

The chain is built from TRBV20-1 and TRBJ2-3, with 10 bases matching TRBD1. With V trimmed by 3 bases and J by 4 bases, 10 bases remained unmatched. The CDR3 is 16 residues long. From germline, CDR1 is DFQATT and CDR2 SNEGSKA (reference sequence). CDR3 in amino acids: CSARPLRDRGSDTQYF. CDR3 coding DNA: TGCAGTGCTAGGCCACTTAGGGACAGGGGATCAGATACGCAGTATTTT.

The sample holds a few counts of this clonotype. J is TRBJ2-5 and V is TRBV7-2, with D possibly being TRBD1 (6 bases). The V end was cut by 8 bases, the J end by 2 bases, with 9 bases between. Germline assignment: CDR1 SGHTA and CDR2 FQGNSA. The CDR3 loop spans 12 amino acids. The CDR3 coding sequence is TGTGCCAGCGAGGGGGTTCAAGAGACCCAGTACTTC. As protein: CASEGVQETQYF. The whole variable domain, remainder taken from reference TRBV7-2 and TRBJ2-5, is GAGVSQSPSNKVTEKGKDVELRCDPISGHTALYWYRQSLGQGLEFLIYFQGNSAPDKSGLPSDRFSAERTGGSVSTLTIQRTQQEDSAVYLCASEGVQETQYFGPGTRLLVL.

This clonotype has just a few counts. The J gene is TRBJ2-4, the V gene TRBV25-1; possible D gene TRBD1, 6 bases. CDR3 length: 17 residues. The germline V and J ends were trimmed by 1 base and 3 bases, with 16 bases remaining between them. Germline lookup yields CDR1 MGHDK and CDR2 SYGVNS. The DNA for the CDR3 is TGTGCCAGCAGTGAATGGGGCGGCAGGGGCAGCAAAAACATTCAGTACTTC. Encoded protein: CASSEWGGRGSKNIQYF.

This chain connects TRBV12-3 or TRBV12-4 to TRBJ1-5; TRBD1 matches at 7 bases. V lost 4 bases to trimming and J lost 7 bases; unmatched junction nucleotides: 7. This CDR3 contains 14 residues. The CDR3 sequence is CASSYDRAGQPQHF. The CDR3 DNA is TGTGCCAGCAGTTACGACAGGGCCGGGCAGCCCCAGCATTTT.

V gene TRBV5-1 combines with J gene TRBJ1-2; TRBD1 agrees at 9 bases. Unmatched junction bases numbered 5, after V lost 4 bases and J lost 1 base. This CDR3 is built from 15 residues. Looked up from germline, CDR1 is SGHRS and CDR2 is YFSETQ. For the CDR3, the DNA is TGCGCCAGCAGCAGGACAGGGGAACATAACTATGGCTACACCTTC. Translation gives CASSRTGEHNYGYTF.